This T cell receptor beta chain derives from a study of blood T cell repertoires in COVID-19. The overall study: COVID-19 samples, acute and convalescent, were from the United States, Italy and Spain. T cells, B-cell-depleted T cells, or PBMCs supplied cDNA or gDNA.

The data were produced by immunoSEQ multiplex PCR, yet TCRdb's version contains in-frame clones alone and is incomplete. The table has about 55,000 clones, around 83% seen once. This CDR3 comprises 17 residues. V dropped 5 bases and J dropped 7; count of bases not matched to a gene: 10. Germline V gene data show CDR1 as SEHNR and CDR2 as FQNEAQ (reference sequence). This clone is medium-sized in the sample. Sequenced: peripheral blood. The receptor comes from a woman aged 55-70 years with acute or convalescent COVID-19. The chain recombines TRBV7-9 with TRBJ2-1; 14 bases are shared with TRBD2. The DNA of the CDR3 is TGTGCCAGCAGCGCCCGCCGACTAGCGGGAGGGTTAAATGAGCAGTTCTTC. It codes for CASSARRLAGGLNEQFF.